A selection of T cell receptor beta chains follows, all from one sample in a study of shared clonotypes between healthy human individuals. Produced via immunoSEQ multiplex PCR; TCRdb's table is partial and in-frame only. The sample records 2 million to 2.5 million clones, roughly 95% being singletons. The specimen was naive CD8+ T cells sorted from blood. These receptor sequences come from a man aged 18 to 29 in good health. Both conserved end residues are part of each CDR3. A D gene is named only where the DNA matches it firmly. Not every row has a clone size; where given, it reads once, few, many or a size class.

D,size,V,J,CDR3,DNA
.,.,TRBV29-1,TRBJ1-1,CSVDEGNRAEAFF,TGCAGCGTTGACGAGGGCAATCGGGCTGAAGCTTTCTTT
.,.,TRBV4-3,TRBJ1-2,CASSQDGASLIGYTF,TGCGCCAGCAGCCAAGATGGGGCAAGCCTTATAGGCTACACCTTC
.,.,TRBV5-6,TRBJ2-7,CASSLGWGAWYF,TGTGCCAGCAGCCTCGGCTGGGGCGCCTGGTACTTC
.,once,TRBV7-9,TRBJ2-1,CASSFSTGMNNEQFF,TGTGCCAGCAGCTTCTCTACAGGGATGAACAATGAGCAGTTCTTC
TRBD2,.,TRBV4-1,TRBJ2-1,CASSQALAYEQFF,TGCGCCAGCAGCCAGGCACTAGCGTATGAGCAGTTCTTC
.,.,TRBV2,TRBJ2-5,CASSEGYQETQYF,TGTGCCAGCAGTGAGGGATACCAAGAGACCCAGTACTTC
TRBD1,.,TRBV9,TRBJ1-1,CASSVGDSTFTEAFF,TGTGCCAGCAGCGTAGGGGACAGCACATTCACTGAAGCTTTCTTT
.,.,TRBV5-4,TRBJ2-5,CASSFGLETQYF,TGTGCCAGCAGCTTTGGGCTTGAGACCCAGTACTTC
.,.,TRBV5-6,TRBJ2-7,CASSFLQGESYEQYF,TGTGCCAGCAGCTTTCTCCAGGGCGAATCCTACGAGCAGTACTTC
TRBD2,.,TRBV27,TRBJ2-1,CASGGGGAGNEQFF,TGTGCCAGCGGAGGCGGGGGGGCGGGGAATGAGCAGTTCTTC
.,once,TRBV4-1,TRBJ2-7,CASSLHPVAAEQYF,TGCGCCAGCAGCCTTCACCCGGTGGCAGCCGAGCAGTACTTC
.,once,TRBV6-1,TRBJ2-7,CASSEGTIHYEQYF,TGTGCCAGCAGTGAAGGGACTATCCACTACGAGCAGTACTTC
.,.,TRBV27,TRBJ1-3,CASSLMGDGNTIYF,TGTGCCAGCAGTTTAATGGGGGATGGAAACACCATATATTTT
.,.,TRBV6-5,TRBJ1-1,CASSYSWGENTEAFF,TGTGCCAGCAGTTACTCTTGGGGTGAGAACACTGAAGCTTTCTTT
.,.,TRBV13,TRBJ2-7,CASSLTGTPTYEQYF,TGTGCCAGCAGTTTGACCGGGACTCCGACCTACGAGCAGTACTTC
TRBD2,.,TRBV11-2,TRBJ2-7,CASSVSGGVDSEQYF,TGTGCCAGCAGCGTAAGCGGGGGGGTTGACAGCGAGCAGTACTTC
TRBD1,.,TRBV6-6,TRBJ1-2,CASSYGDREHGYTF,TGTGCCAGCAGTTACGGTGACAGGGAGCATGGCTACACCTTC
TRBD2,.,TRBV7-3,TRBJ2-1,CASSQGLAASYNEQFF,TGTGCCAGCAGTCAAGGACTAGCTGCATCCTACAATGAGCAGTTCTTC
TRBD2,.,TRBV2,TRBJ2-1,CASRLAGGPNEQFF,TGTGCCAGCAGACTAGCGGGAGGACCCAATGAGCAGTTCTTC
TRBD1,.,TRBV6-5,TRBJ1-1,CASSRFRTGNEAFF,TGTGCCAGCAGCCGCTTTCGGACAGGGAATGAAGCTTTCTTT
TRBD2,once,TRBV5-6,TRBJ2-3,CASSPAISGGTDTQYF,TGTGCCAGCAGCCCAGCTATTAGCGGGGGCACAGATACGCAGTATTTT
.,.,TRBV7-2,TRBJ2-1,CASSEKTSFYNEQFF,TGTGCCAGCAGCGAGAAAACATCTTTCTACAATGAGCAGTTCTTC
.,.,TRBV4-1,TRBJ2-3,CASSQDLRTDTQYF,TGCGCCAGCAGCCAAGATCTCCGTACAGATACGCAGTATTTT
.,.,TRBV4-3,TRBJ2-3,CASSQVGYTDTQYF,TGCGCCAGCAGCCAAGTAGGCTACACAGATACGCAGTATTTT
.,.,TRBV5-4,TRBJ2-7,CASSLYQGDEQYF,TGTGCCAGCAGCTTGTATCAGGGCGACGAGCAGTACTTC
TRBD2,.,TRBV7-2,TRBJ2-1,CASSFSGGSYNEQFF,TGTGCCAGCAGCTTTAGCGGGGGCTCCTACAATGAGCAGTTCTTC
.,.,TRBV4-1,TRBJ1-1,CASSHSPPGPEAFF,TGCGCCAGCAGCCACTCCCCCCCAGGGCCTGAAGCTTTCTTT
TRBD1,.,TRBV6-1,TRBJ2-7,CASRPGTGWLEQYF,TGTGCCAGCAGGCCCGGGACAGGGTGGCTCGAGCAGTACTTC
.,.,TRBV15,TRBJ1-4,CATSGGTGIATNEKLFF,TGTGCCACCAGCGGAGGGACGGGAATCGCAACTAATGAAAAACTGTTTTTT
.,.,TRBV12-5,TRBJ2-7,CASGPAGTPYEQYF,TGTGCTAGTGGTCCCGCTGGCACACCCTACGAGCAGTACTTC
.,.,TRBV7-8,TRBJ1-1,CASSWGPNTEAFF,TGTGCCAGCAGCTGGGGACCGAACACTGAAGCTTTCTTT
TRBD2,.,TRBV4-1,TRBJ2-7,CASSHTGGTTYEQYF,TGCGCCAGCAGCCATACGGGGGGGACCACCTACGAGCAGTACTTC
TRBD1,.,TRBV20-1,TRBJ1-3,CSARQGDTIYF,TGCAGTGCTAGACAGGGGGACACCATATATTTT
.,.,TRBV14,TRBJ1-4,CASSQQEGREKLFF,TGTGCCAGCAGCCAACAGGAGGGAAGGGAAAAACTGTTTTTT
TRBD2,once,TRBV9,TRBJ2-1,CASSVGGTSGNAYNEQFF,TGTGCCAGCAGCGTAGGAGGGACTAGCGGGAACGCCTACAATGAGCAGTTCTTC
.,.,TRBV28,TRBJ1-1,CASSSDGTTEAFF,TGTGCCAGCAGTTCGGACGGAACCACTGAAGCTTTCTTT
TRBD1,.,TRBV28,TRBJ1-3,CASSDRGQGNTIYF,TGTGCCAGCAGTGACAGGGGGCAAGGAAACACCATATATTTT
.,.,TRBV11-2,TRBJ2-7,CASSLEAGLYEQYF,TGTGCCAGCAGCTTAGAAGCAGGCCTATACGAGCAGTACTTC
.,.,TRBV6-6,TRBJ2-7,CASTQTGEQYF,TGTGCCAGCACCCAAACGGGCGAGCAGTACTTC
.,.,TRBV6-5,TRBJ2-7,CAHGPSGSPYEQYF,TGTGCCCATGGACCCTCGGGAAGCCCCTACGAGCAGTACTTC
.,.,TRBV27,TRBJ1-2,CASSVAFQGYGYTF,TGTGCCAGCAGCGTTGCTTTCCAGGGATACGGCTACACCTTC
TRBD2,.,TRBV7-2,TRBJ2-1,CASSLAPAGGYNEQFF,TGTGCCAGCAGCTTAGCTCCAGCGGGAGGCTACAATGAGCAGTTCTTC
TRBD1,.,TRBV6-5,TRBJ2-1,CASSAGQGDNEQFF,TGTGCCAGCAGTGCGGGACAGGGGGACAATGAGCAGTTCTTC
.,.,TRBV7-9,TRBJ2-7,CASSHGTYEQYF,TGTGCCAGCAGCCACGGTACCTACGAGCAGTACTTC
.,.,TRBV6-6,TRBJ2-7,CASSYSDYEQYF,TGTGCCAGCAGTTACTCGGATTACGAGCAGTACTTC
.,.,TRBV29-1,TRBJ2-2,CSVVQTGELFF,TGCAGCGTTGTCCAGACCGGGGAGCTGTTTTTT
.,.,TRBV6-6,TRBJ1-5,CASSYSTLRVNQPQHF,TGTGCCAGCAGTTACTCCACCCTGCGGGTCAATCAGCCCCAGCATTTT
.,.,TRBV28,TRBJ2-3,CASSLTAVRGTDTQYF,TGTGCCAGCAGCCTGACAGCCGTGAGAGGCACAGATACGCAGTATTTT
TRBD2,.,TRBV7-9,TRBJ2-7,CASSPTGGPYEQYF,TGTGCCAGCAGCCCAACGGGGGGACCCTACGAGCAGTACTTC
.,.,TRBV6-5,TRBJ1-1,CASSYSAGSNTEAFF,TGTGCCAGCAGTTACTCGGCAGGGTCTAACACTGAAGCTTTCTTT
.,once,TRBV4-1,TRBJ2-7,CASSHVSGTVAYEQYF,TGCGCCAGCAGCCACGTTTCCGGGACCGTAGCCTACGAGCAGTACTTC